This T cell receptor beta chain was profiled in a study of T-cell memory formation after mild COVID-19. V dropped 4 bases and J dropped 3 bases, with 10 bases sitting between them. The germline gives CDR1 KGHDR, CDR2 SFDVKD. CDR3 length: 14 amino acids. It was 5'RACE with constant-segment primers that produced the TCR alpha and TCR beta cDNA libraries, which carried sample barcodes and UMIs. TCRdb reprocessed the 5' RACE reads with MiXCR, giving one entry per CDR3 protein. The table includes roughly 510,000 distinct CDR3 sequences, 17% detected once. Study conclusions and caveats: Among clones contracting day 15 to 85, CD4/CD8 was balanced, whereas later expanders leaned CD4+.

Remarks on this clonotype: The antigen remains unidentified.

The V and J genes are TRBV24-1 and TRBJ2-3; D is possibly TRBD1 (6 bases). Sequences were obtained from PBMCs or a T cell subset sorted from them (not recorded which). The receptor's source is an adult woman who had mild COVID-19 (a few samples of this study predate the infection). Cell type and time point are not known. CDR3 protein: CATSDPRGTDTQYF. The DNA for the CDR3 is TGTGCCACCAGTGACCCCAGGGGAACAGATACGCAGTATTTT.